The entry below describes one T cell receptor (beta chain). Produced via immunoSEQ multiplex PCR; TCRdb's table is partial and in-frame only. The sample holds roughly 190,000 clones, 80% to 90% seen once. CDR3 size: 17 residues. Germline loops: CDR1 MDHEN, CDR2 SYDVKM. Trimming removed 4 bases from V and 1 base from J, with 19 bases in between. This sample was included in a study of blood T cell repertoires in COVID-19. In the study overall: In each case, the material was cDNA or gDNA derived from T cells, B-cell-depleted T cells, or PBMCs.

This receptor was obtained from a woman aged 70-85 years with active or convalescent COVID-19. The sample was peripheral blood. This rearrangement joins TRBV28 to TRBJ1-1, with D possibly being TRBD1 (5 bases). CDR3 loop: CASSSLSRGLGNTEAFF. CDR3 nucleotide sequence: TGTGCCAGCAGTTCACTAAGTAGGGGCCTGGGGAACACTGAAGCTTTCTTT. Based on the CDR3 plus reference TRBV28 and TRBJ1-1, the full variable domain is DVKVTQSSRYLVKRTGEKVFLECVQDMDHENMFWYRQDPGLGLRLIYFSYDVKMKEKGDIPEGYSVSREKKERFSLILESASTNQTSMYLCASSSLSRGLGNTEAFFGQGTRLTVV.